This T cell receptor (beta chain) comes out of a study of T cell repertoires in cytomegalovirus infection. In the study overall: Indicated by public TCR beta signatures were CMV infection and matching HLA type. Notes on the study in general: The study found HLA-C-restricted CMV-specific TCR beta clonotypes dominating the ex vivo response.

TCRdb reprocessed the reads with MiXCR, giving one entry per CDR3 protein. The sample has roughly 640,000 distinct CDR3 sequences, more than 20% seen once. Of note for this clonotype: What it binds is not known.

Unmatched junction bases numbered 8, after V lost 6 bases and J lost 2 bases. Germline V gene lookup returns CDR1 MDHEN and CDR2 SYDVKM. This CDR3 contains 16 residues. V usage is TRBV28 and J usage is TRBJ2-3; 10 nucleotides match TRBD1. The sequenced material came from CD8+ T cells from PBMCs. The clonotype originates from a human donor in good health (CMV status not recorded). Some clones in this sample may be carry-over from other donors' samples. The CDR3 sequence is CASRGTGVRLTDTQYF. CDR3 DNA sequence: TGTGCCAGCAGGGGGACAGGGGTTCGTCTCACAGATACGCAGTATTTT. Combining the CDR3 with reference TRBV28 and TRBJ2-3 gives the whole variable domain DVKVTQSSRYLVKRTGEKVFLECVQDMDHENMFWYRQDPGLGLRLIYFSYDVKMKEKGDIPEGYSVSREKKERFSLILESASTNQTSMYLCASRGTGVRLTDTQYFGPGTRLTVL.